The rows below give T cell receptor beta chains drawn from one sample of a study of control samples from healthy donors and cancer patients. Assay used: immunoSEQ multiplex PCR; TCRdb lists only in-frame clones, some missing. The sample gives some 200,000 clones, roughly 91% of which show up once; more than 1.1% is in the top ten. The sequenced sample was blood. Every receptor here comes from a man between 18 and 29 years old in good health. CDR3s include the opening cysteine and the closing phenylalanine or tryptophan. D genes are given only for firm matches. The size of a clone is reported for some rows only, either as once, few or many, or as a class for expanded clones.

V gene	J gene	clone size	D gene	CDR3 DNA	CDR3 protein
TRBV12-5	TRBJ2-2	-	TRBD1	TGTGCTAGTGGTCCATGGACAGGGGGAACCGGGGAGCTGTTTTTT	CASGPWTGGTGELFF
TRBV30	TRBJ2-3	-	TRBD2	TGTGCCTGGAGTGGACTAGCGGGGGAGACAGATACGCAGTATTTT	CAWSGLAGETDTQYF
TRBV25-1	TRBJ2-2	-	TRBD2	TGTGCCAGCAGTTCACTAGCGGGGGGCGGATCGAACACCGGGGAGCTGTTTTTT	CASSSLAGGGSNTGELFF
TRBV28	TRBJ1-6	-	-	TGTGCCAGCAGTTTTTTACCTGGGATTGCTAGCGAACCCCTCCACTTT	CASSFLPGIASEPLHF
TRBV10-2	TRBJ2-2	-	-	TGCGCCAGCAGTGATTTTGGACAGCCGAACACCGGGGAGCTGTTTTTT	CASSDFGQPNTGELFF
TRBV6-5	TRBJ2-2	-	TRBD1	TGTGCCAGCAGTTACCTCACAGGGGGAGGGGAGCTGTTTTTT	CASSYLTGGGELFF
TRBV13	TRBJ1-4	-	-	TGTGCCAGCATAGGGAGTTCGACTAATGAAAAACTGTTTTTT	CASIGSSTNEKLFF
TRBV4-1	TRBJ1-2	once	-	TGCGCCAGCAGCCAAGAAGAATGGTCCTCCGGCTACACCTTC	CASSQEEWSSGYTF
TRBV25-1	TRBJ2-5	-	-	TGTGCCAGCAGTGACCTGGGACGAAACCAAGAGACCCAGTACTTC	CASSDLGRNQETQYF
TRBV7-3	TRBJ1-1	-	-	TGTGCCAGCAGCCGAGTGGTGAACACTGAAGCTTTCTTT	CASSRVVNTEAFF
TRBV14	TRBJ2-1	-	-	TGTGCCAGCAGCCCTGACCAGTACAATGAGCAGTTCTTC	CASSPDQYNEQFF
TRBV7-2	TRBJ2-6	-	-	TGTGCCAGCAGCTTTGGGCTACCTAGTTCTGGGGCCAACGTCCTGACTTTC	CASSFGLPSSGANVLTF
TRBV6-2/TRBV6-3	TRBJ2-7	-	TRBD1	TGTGCCAGCAGTTCTCCCGGGACAGGGGGCTACGAGCAGTACTTC	CASSSPGTGGYEQYF
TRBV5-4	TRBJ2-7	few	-	TGTGCCAGCAGCTTTCAACTAGGATCCTACGAGCAGTACTTC	CASSFQLGSYEQYF
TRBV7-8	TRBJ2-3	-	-	TGTGCCAGCAGCCCCCAGGGACGGAAAGACACAGATACGCAGTATTTT	CASSPQGRKDTDTQYF
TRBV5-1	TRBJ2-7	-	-	TGCGCCAGCAGCCTGAACAGGGATCGCGAGCAGTACTTC	CASSLNRDREQYF
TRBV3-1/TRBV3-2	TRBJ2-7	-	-	TGTGCCAGCAGCGGAGGGGGGATAACAGCTGGGGCCTACGAGCAGTACTTC	CASSGGGITAGAYEQYF
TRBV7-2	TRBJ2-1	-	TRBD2	TGTGCCAGCAGCTTAGTTCCTAGCGGGGGGTACAATGAGCAGTTCTTC	CASSLVPSGGYNEQFF
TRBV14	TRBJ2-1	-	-	TGTGCCAGCAGCCAAGATGTGGCCCGGGGTTGGTTCTTC	CASSQDVARGWFF
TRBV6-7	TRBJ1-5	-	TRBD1	TGTGCCAGCAGTTACCCCACTTACCGGGACAGATACCACTATAGCAATCAGCCCCAGCATTTT	CASSYPTYRDRYHYSNQPQHF
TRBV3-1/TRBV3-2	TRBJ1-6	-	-	TGTGCCAGCAGCCAAGTGACCTATAATTCACCCCTCCACTTT	CASSQVTYNSPLHF
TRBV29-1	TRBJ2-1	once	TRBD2	TGCAGCGCCCGGGAGGGCTACAATGAGCAGTTCTTC	CSAREGYNEQFF
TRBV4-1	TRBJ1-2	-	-	TGCGCCAGCAGCCAAGATCACGGAGTCCCCTATGGCTACACCTTC	CASSQDHGVPYGYTF
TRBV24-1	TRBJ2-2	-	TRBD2	TGTGCCACCAGTGATTTGCGACTAGCGGGGGCGAACACCGGGGAGCTGTTTTTT	CATSDLRLAGANTGELFF
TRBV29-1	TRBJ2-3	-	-	TGCAGCGTTGAAGGCAAACGGGACGTAAGGATAGATACGCAGTATTTT	CSVEGKRDVRIDTQYF
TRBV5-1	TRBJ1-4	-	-	TGCGCCAGCAGCGCGACAGGTGAAAAACTGTTTTTT	CASSATGEKLFF
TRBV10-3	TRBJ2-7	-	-	TGTGCCATCAGTGAGTCCCCAGGGTACTACGAGCAGTACTTC	CAISESPGYYEQYF
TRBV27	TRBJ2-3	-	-	TGTGCCAGCAGTTTGGGGGGGCGATACACAGATACGCAGTATTTT	CASSLGGRYTDTQYF
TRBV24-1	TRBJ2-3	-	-	TGTGCCACCAGTGATAACCTTAACACAGATACGCAGTATTTT	CATSDNLNTDTQYF
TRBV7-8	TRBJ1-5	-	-	TGTGCCAGCAGCTTAGGAAGGGATCAGCCCCAGCATTTT	CASSLGRDQPQHF
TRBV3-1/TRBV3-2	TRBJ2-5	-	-	TGTGCCAGCAGCCAAGATTGGGGGTCCAAAGAGACCCAGTACTTC	CASSQDWGSKETQYF
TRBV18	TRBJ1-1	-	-	TGTGCCAGCTCGGACAGGAACACTGAAGCTTTCTTT	CASSDRNTEAFF
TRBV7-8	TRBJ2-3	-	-	TGTGCCAGCAGCTTAGGACTGGCGCCCACAGATACGCAGTATTTT	CASSLGLAPTDTQYF
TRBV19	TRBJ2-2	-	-	TGTGCCACCAGGGACTCCCGGAACACCGGGGAGCTGTTTTTT	CATRDSRNTGELFF
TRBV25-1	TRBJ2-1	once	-	TGTGCCAGCAGTGAATTTTGGGACGATGAGCAGTTCTTC	CASSEFWDDEQFF
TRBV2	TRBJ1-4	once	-	TGTGCCAGCAGGGAGCTAGGAACTAATGAAAAACTGTTTTTT	CASRELGTNEKLFF
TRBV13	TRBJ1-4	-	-	TGTGCCAGCAGCCGGGGGGGGACATTCCCTGCAACTAATGAAAAACTGTTTTTT	CASSRGGTFPATNEKLFF
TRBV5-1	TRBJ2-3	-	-	TGCGCCAGCAGCTTAAGTCTTGAACACCGCATCACAGATACGCAGTATTTT	CASSLSLEHRITDTQYF
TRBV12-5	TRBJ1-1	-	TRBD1	TGTGCTAGTGGTTTGGTAGACAGGGAAGCCCAGGGAGCTTTCTTT	CASGLVDREAQGAFF
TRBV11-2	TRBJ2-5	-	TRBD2	TGTGCCAGCAGCTTAGAATCTAGCGGGTTAGCGACCCAGTACTTC	CASSLESSGLATQYF
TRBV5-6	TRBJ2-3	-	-	TGTGCCAGCAGCTTGGGTCCCATGGATACGCAGTATTTT	CASSLGPMDTQYF